The clone carrying this T cell receptor (beta chain) was counted only a few times. The junction does not match germline at one end; this may be a read error. TCRdb itself ran the PCR reads through MiXCR, one entry per CDR3 protein. The data hold more than 35,000 distinct CDR3 sequences, with 15% to 20% observed a single time. The CDR3 runs 15 residues. This entry is derived from a study of molecular identifiers for immune sequencing clone quantification. V is TRBV12-3 or TRBV12-4 and J is TRBJ1-3; TRBD1 aligns across 7 bases. Sequencing input: naive CD8+ T cells from blood, with Jurkat cell RNA spiked in. Subset noted: FACS-sorted CD8+CD4-CCR7+CD45RA+ naive T cells. The sequence was collected from a human donor in good health. Some libraries in this study had Jurkat cell RNA spiked in. CDR3 region: CAISFTGDSGNTIYF. The CDR3 DNA reads TGTGCCATCAGTTTTACAGGGGACTCTGGAAACACCATATATTTT.